One T cell receptor beta chain is described in this entry. This specimen belongs to a study of blood T cell repertoires in COVID-19. Study information: T cells, B-cell-depleted T cells, or PBMCs provided the cDNA or gDNA that served as material.

Germline V lookup: CDR1 MDHEN, CDR2 SYDVKM. This CDR3 has 16 residues. V lost 3 bases to trimming and J lost 5 bases; unmatched junction nucleotides: 12. Per the study methods: Cell counts per sample came from amplifying reference gene primers. Some clones are missing from TCRdb's copy, which holds only in-frame ones; the method was immunoSEQ multiplex PCR. The V and J calls and the clone size are those of that table, but D and trimming were determined from the DNA. The sample includes around 130,000 clones, approximately 89% seen only once; the top ten take approximately 4%. The genes are TRBV28 and TRBJ2-5, with 7 bases identical to TRBD2. Source material: peripheral blood. The sequence came from a human donor in a cohort sampled during active COVID-19. CDR3 DNA sequence: TGTGCCAGCAGTTTCTGGGTAACACGGGGGGATGAGACCCAGTACTTC. It translates to CASSFWVTRGDETQYF.